The 26 T cell receptor beta chains below were found in one sample sequenced in a study of T cell responses to AZD1222 COVID-19 vaccine. Method: immunoSEQ multiplex PCR; TCRdb's copy keeps in-frame clones and lacks some. The sample gives 100,000 to 150,000 clones, roughly 93% of which show up once; 5% to 7% is in the top ten. The input for sequencing was peripheral blood, taken on day 0 of AZD1222 vaccination. Source of these receptors: an adult in good health.

The chain recombines TRBV28 with TRBJ1-1; D is undetermined. The germline CDR1 and CDR2 sequences are MDHEN and SYDVKM. CDR3 length equals 13 residues. V was trimmed by 1 base and J by 0 bases, leaving 3 bases between them. The CDR3 coding sequence is TGTGCCAGCAGTTTATTTATGAACACTGAAGCTTTCTTT. Translation gives CASSLFMNTEAFF.

The chain combines TRBV12-3 or TRBV12-4 with TRBJ1-5; tentatively, D is TRBD1 (5 bases). The V gene lost 9 bases and the J gene lost 6 bases, with 12 bases spanning the gap. This CDR3 has 12 residues. CDR3 region: CASATDAQPQHF. The CDR3 DNA reads as TGTGCCAGTGCGACAGATGCTCAGCCCCAGCATTTT.

The V and J genes are TRBV29-1 and TRBJ1-2, with 10 bases matching TRBD1. Germline CDR1 SQVTM, CDR2 ANQGSEA. Trimming at V came to 6 bases and at J to 6 bases, leaving 4 bases not matched to a gene. The CDR3 covers 12 residues. The CDR3 loop reads CSVGGQGHGYTF. CDR3 nucleotides: TGCAGCGTGGGGGGACAGGGGCATGGCTACACCTTC.

This sequence joins TRBV4-3 and TRBJ2-7; D may be TRBD1 or TRBD2 (6 bases each). With 0 bases removed from V and 2 bases from J, the gap between germline ends came to 8 bases. The CDR3 totals 14 residues. Germline V lookup: CDR1 LGHNA, CDR2 YSLEER. This chain's CDR3 is CASSQEEGAYEQYF. CDR3 coding DNA: TGCGCCAGCAGCCAAGAGGAGGGGGCCTACGAGCAGTACTTC.

The chain combines TRBV5-1 with TRBJ1-3; D is unclear. CDR1 and CDR2 from the germline V gene are SGHRS and YFSETQ. V dropped 0 bases and J dropped 0 bases, with 13 bases sitting between them. This CDR3 has 17 residues. The CDR3 loop reads CASSLAPPGISGNTIYF. The CDR3 coding sequence is TGCGCCAGCAGCTTGGCCCCCCCTGGCATCTCTGGAAACACCATATATTTT.

The J gene is TRBJ1-2, the V gene TRBV5-1; D remains ambiguous. Germline V gene data show CDR1 as SGHRS and CDR2 as YFSETQ. Between the trimmed V and J ends, which lost 3 bases and 0 bases, there was a span of 9 bases. The CDR3 is made up of 14 amino acids. The DNA for the CDR3 is TGCGCCAGCAGCTACGATGGAGCTAACTATGGCTACACCTTC. Translation: CASSYDGANYGYTF.

This rearrangement joins TRBV24-1 to TRBJ2-7; 9 nucleotides align to TRBD1. In germline, CDR1 is KGHDR, CDR2 SFDVKD. Unmatched junction bases numbered 4, after V lost 9 bases and J lost 2 bases. The CDR3 is made up of 13 amino acids. In DNA, the CDR3 is TGTGCCACCGAGGGACAGGGAACCTACGAGCAGTACTTC. This sequence encodes CATEGQGTYEQYF.

The V gene is TRBV30, the J gene TRBJ2-4; 7 nucleotides match TRBD1. The germline gives CDR1 GTSNPN, CDR2 SVGIG (reference sequence). Trimming at V came to 1 base and at J to 4 bases, leaving 4 bases not matched to a gene. This CDR3 comprises 14 residues. This chain's CDR3 is CAWSEQGWKNIQYF. The DNA for the CDR3 is TGTGCCTGGAGTGAACAGGGGTGGAAAAACATTCAGTACTTC.

The rearrangement uses TRBV5-4 and TRBJ2-2; D perhaps matches TRBD2 (7 bases). V gave up 1 base and J gave up 4 bases, with 14 bases separating them. The CDR3 has 16 residues. CDR1 and CDR2 from the germline V gene are SGHNT and YYREEE (reference sequence). The chain's CDR3 is CASSLTGGAGTGELFF. CDR3 nucleotide sequence: TGTGCCAGCAGCTTGACGGGGGGCGCGGGCACCGGGGAGCTGTTTTTT.

Only one count was recorded for this clone. This sequence joins TRBV4-2 and TRBJ1-3, with no clear D. From germline, CDR1 is LGHNA and CDR2 YNFKEQ. The CDR3 is 17 residues long. The V end was cut by 2 bases, the J end by 7 bases, with 21 bases between. Here the CDR3 DNA reads TGTGCCAGCAGCCAACACCTTCCCACCGGGCGAGTTAACACCATATATTTT. Protein product: CASSQHLPTGRVNTIYF.

This chain uses TRBV28 with TRBJ1-1; tentatively, D is TRBD1 (6 bases). The germline V gene has CDR1 MDHEN and CDR2 SYDVKM. The CDR3 extends over 14 amino acids. V was pared by 2 bases and J by 5 bases, with 12 bases between. CDR3 amino acids: CASSLIQGITEAFF. The DNA of the CDR3 is TGTGCCAGCAGTTTAATCCAGGGGATAACTGAAGCTTTCTTT. Supplemented by reference TRBV28 and TRBJ1-1, the full variable domain reads DVKVTQSSRYLVKRTGEKVFLECVQDMDHENMFWYRQDPGLGLRLIYFSYDVKMKEKGDIPEGYSVSREKKERFSLILESASTNQTSMYLCASSLIQGITEAFFGQGTRLTVV.

The rearrangement links TRBV19 to TRBJ2-2; D possibly corresponds to TRBD2 (7 bases). The CDR3 runs 11 residues. V lost 10 bases, J lost 9 bases, and 12 bases lay in between. Germline CDR1 reads LNHDA; CDR2 reads SQIVND (reference sequence). The CDR3: CATGGGWELFF. Written as DNA, the CDR3 is TGTGCCACTGGGGGGGGCTGGGAGCTGTTTTTT.

The chain links TRBV2 to TRBJ2-6; D remains unclear. This CDR3 comprises 18 residues. V dropped 3 bases and J dropped 2 bases, with 17 bases sitting between them. Looked up from germline, CDR1 is SNHLY and CDR2 is FYNNEI. CDR3 region: CASSDGTAGRPGANVLTF. In nucleotides, the CDR3 is TGTGCCAGCAGTGACGGCACGGCCGGTCGGCCTGGGGCCAACGTCCTGACTTTC.

This clone was detected only once. This rearrangement joins TRBV19 to TRBJ2-2; D is possibly TRBD2 (5 bases). Germline V gives CDR1 LNHDA, CDR2 SQIVND (reference sequence). CDR3 length: 16 amino acids. Trimming removed 3 bases at V and 3 bases at J, with 14 bases between. The DNA for the CDR3 is TGTGCCAGTAGTATGAGGTCCCGCGGGTACACCGGGGAGCTGTTTTTT. This encodes CASSMRSRGYTGELFF.

The chain combines TRBV19 with TRBJ2-2, with no clear D. V was shortened by 7 bases and J by 6 bases, with 12 bases between the two germline ends. CDR3 size: 13 residues. Germline loops: CDR1 LNHDA, CDR2 SQIVND (reference sequence). The CDR3: CASKNSNAGELFF. CDR3 bases: TGTGCCAGTAAGAATAGCAACGCCGGGGAGCTGTTTTTT.

The chain recombines TRBV29-1 with TRBJ1-2, with D tentatively TRBD1 (6 bases). The CDR3 has 12 residues. Deletions cut 4 bases from V and 5 bases from J, with 11 bases between. From germline, CDR1 is SQVTM and CDR2 ANQGSEA. In nucleotides, the CDR3 is TGCAGCGTTGCTCAGGGGTTATATGGCTACACCTTC. Its translation: CSVAQGLYGYTF.

The rearrangement joins TRBV10-3 to TRBJ1-2; D is undetermined. V lost 4 bases and J 1 base, leaving 25 bases between the germline ends. Germline V CDR1 and CDR2: ENHRY, SYGVKD. The CDR3 runs 19 residues. The CDR3 nucleotides read TGTGCCATCAGTGTAAAAGAAGCCTCGATGGAAAACCTTAACTATGGCTACACCTTC. It yields the protein CAISVKEASMENLNYGYTF.

V is TRBV20-1 and J is TRBJ1-2; maybe TRBD1 (6 bases). Trimming removed 6 bases at V and 8 bases at J, with 7 bases between. Germline CDR1 is DFQATT and CDR2 is SNEGSKA (reference sequence). The CDR3 consists of 9 residues. The CDR3 DNA reads as TGCAGTGCAGGGGGGGGCTACACCTTC. It encodes CSAGGGYTF.

The chain uses TRBV5-6 and TRBJ1-2; D ambiguous. Trimming removed 4 bases from V and 6 bases from J, with 10 bases in between. The CDR3 contains 12 residues. Germline V gene sequence: CDR1 SGHDT, CDR2 YYEEEE. CDR3 protein: CASSPSRDGYTF. The CDR3 nucleotides are TGTGCCAGCAGCCCATCTAGGGATGGCTACACCTTC.

This clone was detected once. The rearrangement links TRBV27 to TRBJ2-7, with TRBD1 as a possible D gene (5 bases). CDR1 and CDR2 from the germline V gene are MNHEY and SMNVEV (reference sequence). V shed 10 bases and J shed 5 bases, with 15 bases lying between them. This CDR3 region has 12 residues. The chain's CDR3 is CATTSRGNEQYF. CDR3 coding DNA: TGTGCCACCACTTCTAGGGGAAACGAGCAGTACTTC.

The genes are TRBV13 and TRBJ1-2; D may be TRBD1 (6 bases). The CDR3 has 14 amino acids. The ends were cut back, 5 bases at V and 4 bases at J, with 14 bases in the middle. The germline gives CDR1 PRHDT, CDR2 FYEKMQ (reference sequence). This CDR3 reads CASSPWGGGYGYTF. Written as DNA, the CDR3 is TGTGCCAGCAGCCCATGGGGAGGGGGCTATGGCTACACCTTC.

This chain joins TRBV18 and TRBJ2-1; unclear D gene. CDR3 length: 15 amino acids. The ends were cut back, 4 bases at V and 0 bases at J, with 10 bases in the middle. Germline V gives CDR1 KGHSH, CDR2 LQKENI. CDR3 nucleotides: TGTGCCAGCTCACAAACAATCAGCTCCTACAATGAGCAGTTCTTC. Residues: CASSQTISSYNEQFF.

The genes are TRBV7-8 and TRBJ2-3; D is possibly TRBD1 (6 bases). Between the trimmed V and J ends, which lost 6 bases and 0 bases, there was a span of 13 bases. This CDR3 has 15 amino acids. Germline V gene lookup returns CDR1 SGHVS and CDR2 FQNEAQ. DNA for the CDR3: TGTGCCAGCAGTGGAATGAGGGGGAGCACAGATACGCAGTATTTT. It yields the protein CASSGMRGSTDTQYF. Full variable domain (remainder filled in from reference TRBV7-8 and TRBJ2-3): GAGVSQSPRYKVAKRGQDVALRCDPISGHVSLFWYQQALGQGPEFLTYFQNEAQLDKSGLPSDRFFAERPEGSVSTLKIQRTQQEDSAVYLCASSGMRGSTDTQYFGPGTRLTVL.

The gene calls are TRBV27 and TRBJ2-7; 7 bases map to TRBD2. The CDR3 totals 13 residues. Germline CDR1 reads MNHEY; CDR2 reads SMNVEV (reference sequence). V lost 3 bases, J lost 3 bases, and 2 bases stayed unmatched. The chain's CDR3 is CASSFGGNYEQYF. CDR3 nucleotides: TGTGCCAGCAGTTTCGGGGGGAACTACGAGCAGTACTTC.

Written as DNA, the CDR3 is TGTGCCAGTAGGGGACAGGGCTCCTACGAGCAGTACTTC. It translates to CASRGQGSYEQYF. The V gene is TRBV19, the J gene TRBJ2-7; 9 positions agree with TRBD1. The CDR3 runs to 13 residues. The ends lost 6 bases at V and 0 bases at J; junction bases unmatched: 0. Per the germline V gene, CDR1 is LNHDA and CDR2 is SQIVND (reference sequence).

The J gene is TRBJ1-2, the V gene TRBV5-8, with D uncertain. The CDR3 length is 13 residues. Germline V lookup: CDR1 SGHTS, CDR2 YDEGEE. V shed 6 bases and J shed 4 bases, with 13 bases lying between them. The DNA for the CDR3 is TGTGCCAGCAACTTAAGGCGACGCTATGGCTACACCTTC. Translating it yields CASNLRRRYGYTF.